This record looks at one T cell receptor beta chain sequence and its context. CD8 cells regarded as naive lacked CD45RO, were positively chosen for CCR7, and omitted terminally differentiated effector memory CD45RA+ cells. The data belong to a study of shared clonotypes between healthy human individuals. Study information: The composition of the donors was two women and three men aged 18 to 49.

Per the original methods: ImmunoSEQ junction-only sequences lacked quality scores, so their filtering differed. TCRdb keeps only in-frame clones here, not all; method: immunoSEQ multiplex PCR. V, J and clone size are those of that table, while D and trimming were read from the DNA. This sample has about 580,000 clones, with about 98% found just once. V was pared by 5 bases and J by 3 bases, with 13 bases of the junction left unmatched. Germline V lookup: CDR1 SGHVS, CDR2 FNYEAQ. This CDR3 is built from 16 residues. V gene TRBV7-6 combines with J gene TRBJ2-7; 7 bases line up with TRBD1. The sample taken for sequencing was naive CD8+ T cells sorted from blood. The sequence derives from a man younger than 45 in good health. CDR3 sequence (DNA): TGTGCCAGCAGCCCGTTAACGACAGGGAGTAGCTACGAGCAGTACTTC. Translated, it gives CASSPLTTGSSYEQYF.